The rows below give T cell receptor beta chains drawn from one sample of a study of CD8 T cells in ankylosing spondylitis. TCRdb independently ran MiXCR on the 5' RACE reads; one entry per CDR3 protein. The sample gives 200,000 or so distinct CDR3 sequences, about 20% of which show up once; more than 3.5% is in the top ten. Input material: blood, either unsorted or a sorted T cell fraction (not recorded which). All receptors come from a male donor aged 10 to 30 with ankylosing spondylitis or in good health (not recorded which). CDR3s include the opening cysteine and the closing phenylalanine or tryptophan. A D gene is named only where the DNA matches it firmly. Size tells how often a clone was seen (once, few, many) or the class of an expanded clone, and some rows leave it out.

d_call clone_size j_call v_call cdr3_aa cdr3_nt
TRBD1 many TRBJ2-5 TRBV7-9 CASSSRTGRRKTQYF TGTGCCAGCAGCTCCCGGACAGGGAGGCGAAAGACCCAGTACTTC
TRBD2 - TRBJ2-5 TRBV7-6 CASSPTGGRAETQYF TGTGCCAGCAGCCCCACGGGCGGGAGAGCGGAGACCCAGTACTTC
- - TRBJ2-2 TRBV27 CASSSGTPNGELFF TGTGCCAGCAGTTCCGGGACGCCAAACGGGGAGCTGTTTTTT
TRBD1 many TRBJ2-2 TRBV5-1 CASRDRGNTGELFF TGCGCCAGCAGAGACAGGGGGAACACCGGGGAGCTGTTTTTT
TRBD2 - TRBJ2-1 TRBV20-1 CSARGSGSANEQFF TGCAGTGCTAGGGGTAGCGGGAGTGCAAATGAGCAGTTCTTC
- many TRBJ2-2 TRBV7-6 CASRTGSTGELFF TGTGCCAGCAGAACAGGGAGCACCGGGGAGCTGTTTTTT
- medium-sized TRBJ2-2 TRBV27 CASSLYRGSGELFF TGTGCCAGCAGTTTATATAGGGGGTCCGGGGAGCTGTTTTTT
- - TRBJ2-3 TRBV29-1 CSVDLRGTDTQYF TGCAGCGTTGACTTGCGGGGCACAGATACGCAGTATTTT
- - TRBJ2-1 TRBV18 CASSPRGARGQTNEQFF TGTGCCAGCTCACCACGGGGGGCTCGGGGCCAAACCAATGAGCAGTTCTTC
TRBD2 many TRBJ2-3 TRBV11-2 CASSLDLAGGPTDTQYF TGTGCCAGCAGCTTAGATTTAGCGGGAGGGCCTACAGATACGCAGTATTTT
- - TRBJ2-3 TRBV6-6 CASTLWRGQDTQYF TGTGCCAGCACCCTGTGGAGGGGGCAAGATACGCAGTATTTT
TRBD1 many TRBJ1-1 TRBV5-1 CASSYPTGEGTEAFF TGCGCCAGCAGCTACCCGACAGGGGAGGGCACTGAAGCTTTCTTT
- many TRBJ2-6 TRBV12-3/TRBV12-4 CASTLVGANVLTF TGTGCCAGCACCCTCGTTGGGGCCAACGTCCTGACTTTC
TRBD2 many TRBJ2-1 TRBV12-3/TRBV12-4 CASRHGLAGEFF TGTGCCAGCAGACATGGACTAGCGGGGGAGTTCTTC
- many TRBJ2-4 TRBV2 CASKPPGNIGNIQYF TGTGCCAGCAAGCCCCCAGGTAACATCGGAAACATTCAGTACTTC
- many TRBJ2-7 TRBV12-3/TRBV12-4 CASSLGRGEQYF TGTGCCAGCAGTTTAGGCAGGGGCGAGCAGTACTTC
TRBD2 many TRBJ2-1 TRBV20-1 CSARSGRTYNEQFF TGCAGTGCTAGAAGCGGGAGGACATACAATGAGCAGTTCTTC
- many TRBJ2-4 TRBV12-3/TRBV12-4 CASSSGLAKNIQYF TGTGCCAGCAGCTCTGGACTAGCCAAAAACATTCAGTACTTC
TRBD1 many TRBJ2-2 TRBV6-2/TRBV6-3 CASTPDRAHTGELFF TGTGCCAGCACCCCGGACAGGGCGCACACCGGGGAGCTGTTTTTT
- - TRBJ2-3 TRBV5-1 CASSLARGDTQYF TGCGCCAGCAGCTTGGCCCGGGGAGATACGCAGTATTTT
TRBD1 many TRBJ2-5 TRBV4-2 CASRGDRGKETQYF TGTGCCAGCAGGGGGGACAGGGGGAAAGAGACCCAGTACTTC
TRBD2 many TRBJ2-1 TRBV7-8 CASSLSGGRAPYNEQFF TGTGCCAGCAGCTTAAGCGGCGGGAGGGCCCCCTACAATGAGCAGTTCTTC
TRBD2 many TRBJ2-1 TRBV29-1 CSGGLAGGSYNEQFF TGCAGCGGAGGACTAGCGGGAGGTTCCTACAATGAGCAGTTCTTC
- - TRBJ2-5 TRBV7-2 CASSPSGWVPGRQETQYF TGTGCCAGCAGCCCCTCAGGGTGGGTTCCCGGTCGCCAAGAGACCCAGTACTTC
- many TRBJ2-6 TRBV27 CASTPRPAPASGANVLTF TGTGCCAGCACTCCTCGTCCGGCCCCCGCTTCTGGGGCCAACGTCCTGACTTTC
TRBD2 many TRBJ2-4 TRBV20-1 CSARPAGVAKNIQYF TGCAGTGCTCGGCCTGCGGGAGTAGCCAAAAACATTCAGTACTTC
TRBD1 many TRBJ1-5 TRBV6-2/TRBV6-3 CAKTGRQPQHF TGTGCCAAGACAGGGAGGCAGCCCCAGCATTTT
- - TRBJ2-1 TRBV11-3 CASSFGREYRHNEQFF TGTGCCAGCAGCTTTGGGCGGGAATATCGACACAATGAGCAGTTCTTC
TRBD1 many TRBJ2-5 TRBV18 CASSHRDRSQETQYF TGTGCCAGCTCACACCGGGACAGGAGTCAAGAGACCCAGTACTTC
- many TRBJ2-7 TRBV11-2 CASSLPPAVTYEQYF TGTGCCAGCAGCTTACCCCCGGCAGTTACCTACGAGCAGTACTTC
- many TRBJ2-1 TRBV3-1 CASSSGTLARSEQFF TGTGCCAGCAGCTCCGGGACCCTCGCGAGGAGTGAGCAGTTCTTC
- - TRBJ1-1 TRBV4-1 CASSQPLRGRNTEAFF TGCGCCAGCAGCCAACCCCTCAGGGGACGGAACACTGAAGCTTTCTTT
- - TRBJ1-4 TRBV20-1 CSAAHKGEKLFF TGCAGTGCGGCTCATAAGGGCGAAAAACTGTTTTTT
TRBD2 - TRBJ2-3 TRBV9 CASSVGTSGDTQYF TGTGCCAGCAGCGTAGGGACTAGCGGGGATACGCAGTATTTT
TRBD1 - TRBJ1-1 TRBV7-2 CASSSRTGGFSTEAFF TGTGCCAGCAGCTCCCGGACAGGGGGCTTTTCTACTGAAGCTTTCTTT
TRBD2 - TRBJ2-3 TRBV6-2/TRBV6-3 CASSYSFGSSGTDTQYF TGTGCCAGCAGTTATTCTTTTGGGAGTAGCGGGACAGATACGCAGTATTTT
- many TRBJ1-6 TRBV24-1 CATWGSPPLHF TGTGCCACCTGGGGGTCCCCACCCCTCCACTTT
TRBD2 many TRBJ2-1 TRBV9 CASSGGGTNGNNEQFF TGTGCCAGCAGCGGGGGGGGGACGAACGGAAACAATGAGCAGTTCTTC
- many TRBJ2-1 TRBV11-1 CASSLRRVSYNEQFF TGTGCCAGCAGCTTAAGGCGGGTGTCCTACAATGAGCAGTTCTTC
TRBD1 many TRBJ2-1 TRBV20-1 CSARGQGALREQFF TGCAGTGCTAGAGGACAGGGGGCCCTTCGTGAGCAGTTCTTC
- many TRBJ2-3 TRBV20-1 CSARDPIVGYTDTQYF TGCAGTGCTAGAGATCCGATAGTGGGTTACACAGATACGCAGTATTTT
- few TRBJ1-2 TRBV30 CAWNRARNYGYTF TGTGCCTGGAACAGGGCGAGGAACTATGGCTACACCTTC
TRBD1 many TRBJ2-3 TRBV7-6 CASSPHRLGTGGFSDTQYF TGTGCCAGCAGCCCACACCGACTGGGGACAGGGGGCTTTTCGGATACGCAGTATTTT
TRBD2 many TRBJ2-5 TRBV6-2/TRBV6-3 CASSRLAGKETQYF TGTGCCAGCAGCCGACTAGCGGGCAAAGAGACCCAGTACTTC
- - TRBJ2-3 TRBV20-1 CSARQGGDTQYF TGCAGTGCTAGACAGGGAGGCGATACGCAGTATTTT
- many TRBJ1-2 TRBV12-3/TRBV12-4 CASSSGHQSGYTF TGTGCCAGCAGTTCCGGACACCAAAGTGGCTACACCTTC